The 4 T cell receptor beta chains given below trace back to one sample, sequenced in a study of T cell changes during pregnancy in multiple sclerosis. Measured with immunoSEQ multiplex PCR; TCRdb has only the in-frame clones, and not every one. The sample has 40,000 or so clones; 90% are singletons. Sequences were derived from CD4+ T cells from peripheral blood mononuclear cells, sampled in the first trimester of pregnancy. The source is a female donor in good health, enrolled as a control in a pregnancy study.

CDR3 in amino acids: CASSPRQNTEAFF. The CDR3 nucleotides read TGTGCCAGCAGCCCCCGACAGAACACTGAAGCTTTCTTT. This sequence joins TRBV11-3 and TRBJ1-1; D is ambiguous. The V end was cut by 5 bases, the J end by 1 base, with 8 bases between. Germline V gene data show CDR1 as SGHNT and CDR2 as YENEEA. The CDR3 contains 13 residues.

This chain connects TRBV7-2 to TRBJ1-6; a possible D gene is TRBD1 (6 bases). Germline loops: CDR1 SGHTA, CDR2 FQGNSA. Trimming shortened V by 5 bases and J by 6 bases, and 11 bases separated the two germline ends. This CDR3 spans 14 amino acids. CDR3 sequence (DNA): TGTGCCAGCAGCGCGACAGGCTCTAATTCACCCCTCCACTTT. It yields the protein CASSATGSNSPLHF.

The chain is built from TRBV19 and TRBJ1-6, with 8 bases fitting TRBD1. V lost 4 bases, J lost 9 bases, and 8 bases stayed unmatched. This CDR3 comprises 15 residues. Germline CDR1 reads LNHDA; CDR2 reads SQIVND (reference sequence). In nucleotides, the CDR3 is TGTGCCAGTAGTACCTGGACAGGGAGAATTTCACCCCTCCACTTT. It specifies CASSTWTGRISPLHF. Drawing the rest from reference TRBV19 and TRBJ1-6, the complete variable domain is DGGITQSPKYLFRKEGQNVTLSCEQNLNHDAMYWYRQDPGQGLRLIYYSQIVNDFQKGDIAEGYSVSREKKESFPLTVTSAQKNPTAFYLCASSTWTGRISPLHFGNGTRLTVT.

The rearrangement links TRBV2 to TRBJ1-1, with TRBD1 matching 8 bases. The CDR3 contains 16 residues. J lost 6 bases, V lost 4 bases, and 13 bases had no gene match. The germline gives CDR1 SNHLY, CDR2 FYNNEI. The CDR3: CASSGGFGQGAAEAFF. The CDR3 bases are TGTGCCAGCAGTGGAGGGTTTGGGCAGGGGGCGGCTGAAGCTTTCTTT. Complete variable domain (other parts from reference TRBV2 and TRBJ1-1): EPEVTQTPSHQVTQMGQEVILRCVPISNHLYFYWYRQILGQKVEFLVSFYNNEISEKSEIFDDQFSVERPDGSNFTLKIRSTKLEDSAMYFCASSGGFGQGAAEAFFGQGTRLTVV.